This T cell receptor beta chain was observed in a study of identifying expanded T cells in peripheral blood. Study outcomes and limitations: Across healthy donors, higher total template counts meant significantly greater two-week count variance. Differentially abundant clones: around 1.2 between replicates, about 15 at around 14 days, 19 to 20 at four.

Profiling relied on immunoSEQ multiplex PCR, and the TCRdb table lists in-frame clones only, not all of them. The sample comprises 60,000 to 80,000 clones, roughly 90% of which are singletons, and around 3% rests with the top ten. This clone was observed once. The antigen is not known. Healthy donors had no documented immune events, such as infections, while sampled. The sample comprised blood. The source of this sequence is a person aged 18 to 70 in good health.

CDR3 protein: CASSLLEQGKLFF. The CDR3 DNA reads TGTGCCAGCAGCCTCCTTGAACAGGGGAAGCTGTTTTTT. This chain links TRBV7-6 with TRBJ2-2, with TRBD1 identical over 7 bases. V lost 5 bases to trimming and J lost 12 bases; unmatched junction nucleotides: 9. In germline, CDR1 is SGHVS, CDR2 FNYEAQ. The CDR3 contains 13 residues. Filled out from reference TRBV7-6 and TRBJ2-2, the complete variable domain reads GAGVSQSPRYKVTKRGQDVALRCDPISGHVSLYWYRQALGQGPEFLTYFNYEAQQDKSGLPNDRFSAERPEGSISTLTIQRTEQRDSAMYRCASSLLEQGKLFFGEGSRLTVL.